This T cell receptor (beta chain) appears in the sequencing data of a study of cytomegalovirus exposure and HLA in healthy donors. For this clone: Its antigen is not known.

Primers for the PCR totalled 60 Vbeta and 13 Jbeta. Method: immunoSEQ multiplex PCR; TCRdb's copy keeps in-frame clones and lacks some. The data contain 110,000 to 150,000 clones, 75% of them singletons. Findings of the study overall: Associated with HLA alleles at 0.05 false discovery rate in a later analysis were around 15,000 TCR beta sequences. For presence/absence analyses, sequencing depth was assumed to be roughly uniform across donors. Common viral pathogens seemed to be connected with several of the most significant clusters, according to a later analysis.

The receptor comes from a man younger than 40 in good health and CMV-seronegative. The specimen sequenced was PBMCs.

The CDR3: CATSREEVQPQHF. CDR3 sequence (DNA): TGTGCCACCAGCAGAGAAGAGGTCCAGCCCCAGCATTTT. The chain joins TRBV15 to TRBJ1-5; D gene ambiguous. Germline CDR1 LNHNV, CDR2 YYDKDF (reference sequence). The CDR3 has 13 amino acids. With 0 bases removed from V and 7 bases from J, the gap between germline ends came to 7 bases.